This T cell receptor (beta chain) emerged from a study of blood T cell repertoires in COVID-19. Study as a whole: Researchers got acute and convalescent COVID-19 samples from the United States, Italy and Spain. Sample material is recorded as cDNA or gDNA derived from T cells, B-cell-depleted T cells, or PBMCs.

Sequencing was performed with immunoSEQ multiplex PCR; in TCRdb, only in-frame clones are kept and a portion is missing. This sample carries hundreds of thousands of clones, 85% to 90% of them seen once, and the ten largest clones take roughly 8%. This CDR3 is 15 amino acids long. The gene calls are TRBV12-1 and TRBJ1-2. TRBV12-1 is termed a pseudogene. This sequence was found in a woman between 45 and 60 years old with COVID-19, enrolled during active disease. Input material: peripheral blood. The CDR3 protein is CASSGTGREVKGYTF. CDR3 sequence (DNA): TGTGCCAGCAGCGGAACAGGGAGGGAGGTGAAAGGCTACACCTTC.